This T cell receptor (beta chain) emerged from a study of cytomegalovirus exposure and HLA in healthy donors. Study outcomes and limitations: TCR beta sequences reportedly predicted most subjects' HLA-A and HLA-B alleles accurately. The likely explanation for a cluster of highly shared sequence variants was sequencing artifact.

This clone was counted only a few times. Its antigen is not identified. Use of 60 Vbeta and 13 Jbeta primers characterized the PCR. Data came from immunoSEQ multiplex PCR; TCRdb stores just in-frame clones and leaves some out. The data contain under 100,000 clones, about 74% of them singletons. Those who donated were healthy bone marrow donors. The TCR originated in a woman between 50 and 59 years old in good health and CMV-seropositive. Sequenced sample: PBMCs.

The CDR3 reads CASSGQGVETQYF. The CDR3 nucleotides read TGTGCCAGCAGCGGGCAGGGGGTAGAGACCCAGTACTTC. The gene calls are TRBV7-8 and TRBJ2-5; 7 nucleotides match TRBD1. This CDR3 is built from 13 residues. Germline V gene sequence: CDR1 SGHVS, CDR2 FQNEAQ. The J segment lost 4 bases and the V segment lost 5 bases, leaving 4 bases of the junction unmatched.